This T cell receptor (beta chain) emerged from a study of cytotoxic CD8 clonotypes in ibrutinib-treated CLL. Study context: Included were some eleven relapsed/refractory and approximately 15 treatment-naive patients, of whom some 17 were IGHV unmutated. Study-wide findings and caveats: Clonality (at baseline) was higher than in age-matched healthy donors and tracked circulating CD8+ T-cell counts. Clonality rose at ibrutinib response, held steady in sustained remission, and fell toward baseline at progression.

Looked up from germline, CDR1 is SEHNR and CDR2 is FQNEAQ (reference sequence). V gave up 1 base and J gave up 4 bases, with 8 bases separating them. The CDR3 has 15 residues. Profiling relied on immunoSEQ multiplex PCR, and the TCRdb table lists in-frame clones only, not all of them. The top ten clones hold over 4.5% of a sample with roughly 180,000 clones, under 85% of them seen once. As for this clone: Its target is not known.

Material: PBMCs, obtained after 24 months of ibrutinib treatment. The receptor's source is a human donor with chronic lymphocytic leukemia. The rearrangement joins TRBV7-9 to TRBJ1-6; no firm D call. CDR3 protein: CASSLGRPYNSPLHF. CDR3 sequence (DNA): TGTGCCAGCAGCTTAGGACGCCCTTATAATTCACCCCTCCACTTT.